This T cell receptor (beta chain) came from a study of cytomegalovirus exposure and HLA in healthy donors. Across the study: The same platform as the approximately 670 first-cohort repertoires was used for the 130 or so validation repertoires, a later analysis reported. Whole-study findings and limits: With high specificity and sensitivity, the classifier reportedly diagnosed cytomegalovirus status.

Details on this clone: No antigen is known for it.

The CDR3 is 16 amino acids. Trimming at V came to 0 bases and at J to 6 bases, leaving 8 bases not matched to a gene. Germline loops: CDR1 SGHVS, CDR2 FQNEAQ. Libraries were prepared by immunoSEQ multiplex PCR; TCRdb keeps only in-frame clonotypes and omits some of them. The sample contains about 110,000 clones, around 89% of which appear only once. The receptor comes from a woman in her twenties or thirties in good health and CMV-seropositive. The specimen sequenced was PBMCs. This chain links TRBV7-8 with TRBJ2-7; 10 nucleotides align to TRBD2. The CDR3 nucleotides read TGTGCCAGCAGCTTAGCCCCAAGCGGGGGGGCTCGCGAGCAGTACTTC. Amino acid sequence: CASSLAPSGGAREQYF.